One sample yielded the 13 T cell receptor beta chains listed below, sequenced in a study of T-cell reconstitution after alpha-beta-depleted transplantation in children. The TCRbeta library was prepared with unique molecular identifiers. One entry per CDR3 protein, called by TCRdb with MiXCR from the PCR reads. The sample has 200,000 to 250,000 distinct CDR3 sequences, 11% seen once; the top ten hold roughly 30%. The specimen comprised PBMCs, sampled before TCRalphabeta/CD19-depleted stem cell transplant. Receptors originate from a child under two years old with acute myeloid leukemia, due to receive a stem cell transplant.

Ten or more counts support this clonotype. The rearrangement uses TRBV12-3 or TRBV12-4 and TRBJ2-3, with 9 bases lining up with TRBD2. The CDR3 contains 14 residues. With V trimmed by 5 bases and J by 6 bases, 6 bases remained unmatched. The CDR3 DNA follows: TGTGCCAGCAGTCCGGGACTAGCAGACGATACGCAGTATTTT. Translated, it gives CASSPGLADDTQYF.

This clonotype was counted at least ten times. This CDR3 is CASSVGLAGVSGTGELFF. DNA for the CDR3: TGTGCCAGCAGCGTTGGACTAGCGGGAGTATCGGGCACCGGGGAGCTGTTTTTT. The V and J genes are TRBV9 and TRBJ2-2, with TRBD2 matching over 13 bases. The V segment lost 2 bases and the J segment 4 bases; nucleotides outside the gene matches: 8. The germline V gene has CDR1 SGDLS and CDR2 YYNGEE. CDR3 length equals 18 residues. Looking up the rest from reference TRBV9 and TRBJ2-2 gives the full variable domain: DSGVTQTPKHLITATGQRVTLRCSPRSGDLSVYWYQQSLDQGLQFLIQYYNGEERAKGNILERFSAQQFPDLHSELNLSSLELGDSALYFCASSVGLAGVSGTGELFFGEGSRLTVL.

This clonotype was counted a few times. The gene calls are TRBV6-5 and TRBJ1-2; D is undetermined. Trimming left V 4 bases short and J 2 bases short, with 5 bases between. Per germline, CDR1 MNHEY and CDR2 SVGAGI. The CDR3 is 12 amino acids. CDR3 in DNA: TGTGCCAGCAGTTCCCAAAACTATGGCTACACCTTC. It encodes CASSSQNYGYTF.

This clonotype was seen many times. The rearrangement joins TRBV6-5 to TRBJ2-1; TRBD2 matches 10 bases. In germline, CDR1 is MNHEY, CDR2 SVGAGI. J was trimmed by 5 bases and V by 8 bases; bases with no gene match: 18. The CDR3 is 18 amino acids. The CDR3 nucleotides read TGTGCCAGCGGCCAGGCCAGCGGGAGGGCCGTAAACCACAATGAGCAGTTCTTC. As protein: CASGQASGRAVNHNEQFF.

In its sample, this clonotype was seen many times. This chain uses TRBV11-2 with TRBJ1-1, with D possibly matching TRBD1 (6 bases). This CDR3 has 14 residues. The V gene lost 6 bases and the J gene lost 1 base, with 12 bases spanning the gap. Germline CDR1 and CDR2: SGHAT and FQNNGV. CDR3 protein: CASRVGGRNTEAFF. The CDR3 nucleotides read TGTGCCAGCAGAGTAGGGGGGAGGAACACTGAAGCTTTCTTT.

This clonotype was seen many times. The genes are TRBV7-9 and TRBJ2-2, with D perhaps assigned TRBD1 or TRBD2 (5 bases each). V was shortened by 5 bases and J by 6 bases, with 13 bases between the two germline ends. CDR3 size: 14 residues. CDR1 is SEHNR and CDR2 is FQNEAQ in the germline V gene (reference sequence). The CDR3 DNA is TGTGCCAGCAGCGGCCCGGGGCAGGCCGGGGAGCTGTTTTTT. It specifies CASSGPGQAGELFF.

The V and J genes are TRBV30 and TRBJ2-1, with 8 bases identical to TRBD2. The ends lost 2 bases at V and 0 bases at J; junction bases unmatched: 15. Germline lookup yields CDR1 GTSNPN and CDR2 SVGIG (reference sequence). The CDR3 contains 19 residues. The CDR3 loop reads CAWSRQTSAGRGSYNEQFF. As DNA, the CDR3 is TGTGCCTGGAGTAGGCAAACTAGCGCCGGGAGGGGCTCCTACAATGAGCAGTTCTTC.

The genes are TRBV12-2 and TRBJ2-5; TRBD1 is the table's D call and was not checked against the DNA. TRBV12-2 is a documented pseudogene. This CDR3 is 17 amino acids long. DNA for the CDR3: TGTGCAAGTCGCTTATCGGGACTCAGGGGGCGCAAAGAGACCCAGTACTTC. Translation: CASRLSGLRGRKETQYF.

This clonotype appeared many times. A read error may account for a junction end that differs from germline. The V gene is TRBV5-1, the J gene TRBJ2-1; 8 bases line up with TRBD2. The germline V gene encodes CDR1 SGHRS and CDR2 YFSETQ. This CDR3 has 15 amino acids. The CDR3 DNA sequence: TGCGCCAGCATCCCGGAGGAGGGAGCGGGGGCTGAGCAGTTGTTC. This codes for CASIPEEGAGAEQLF.

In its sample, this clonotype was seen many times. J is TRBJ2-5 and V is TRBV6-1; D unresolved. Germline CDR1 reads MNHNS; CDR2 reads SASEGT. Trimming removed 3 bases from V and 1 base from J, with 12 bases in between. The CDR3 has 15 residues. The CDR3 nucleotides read TGTGCCAGCAGTGACCCCCTGGTGGGCCAAGAGACCCAGTACTTC. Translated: CASSDPLVGQETQYF.

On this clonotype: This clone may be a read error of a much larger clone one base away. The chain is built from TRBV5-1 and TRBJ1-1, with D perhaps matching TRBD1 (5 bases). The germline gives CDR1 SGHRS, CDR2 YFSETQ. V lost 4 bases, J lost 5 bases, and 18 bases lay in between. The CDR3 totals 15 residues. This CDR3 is CASSPYGASGTEAFF. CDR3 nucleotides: TGCGCCAGCAGCCCGTACGGGGCGTCCGGGACTGAAGCTTTCTTT.

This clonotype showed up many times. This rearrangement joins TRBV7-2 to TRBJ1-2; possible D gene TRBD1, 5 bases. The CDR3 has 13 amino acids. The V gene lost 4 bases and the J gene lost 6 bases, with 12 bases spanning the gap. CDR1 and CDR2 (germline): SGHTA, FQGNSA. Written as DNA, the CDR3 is TGTGCCAGCAGCTCCTTTTCGGGGGATGGCTACACCTTC. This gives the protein CASSSFSGDGYTF.

Written as DNA, the CDR3 is TGTGCCAGCAGCTTCGACAGGCTGCTGAACACCGGGGAGCTGTTTTTT. It translates to CASSFDRLLNTGELFF. The chain recombines TRBV11-3 with TRBJ2-2, with a weak D call TRBD1 (6 bases). Trimming removed 3 bases at V and 1 base at J, with 12 bases between. Per the germline V gene, CDR1 is SGHNT and CDR2 is YENEEA. The CDR3 covers 16 residues.